What follows is one TCR beta chain and its context. In its sample, this clone was seen many times. Its recognized antigen is unknown. Base qualities are missing; no much larger clone stands one base away. V lost 1 base and J lost 7 bases; the stretch between them is 7 bases long. Taken from the germline V gene, the CDR1 and CDR2 loops are MGHDK and SYGVNS. From its cysteine to its phenylalanine, the CDR3 spans 13 amino acids. Only the CDR3 region is kept as DNA, spanning 39 bases read in frame from base 1. The library was obtained by PCR. Sequencer: Illumina HiSeq 4000. High-throughput sequencing was used to profile the TCR beta-chain CDR3 region of every patient. The authors' pipeline ran thus. Drawing on CDR3 differences between clinicopathological groups, the researchers built a classifier meant to tell apart patients with distant-metastatic papillary thyroid cancer. The Shannon index was used to assess repertoire diversity, and the Morisita-Horn index was used to assess tumor-blood repertoire similarity. The public sequencing data were trimmed at Q25 with fastp and processed into clonotypes with MiXCR by TCRdb, which kept only in-frame beta chains. In this record, the V and J calls reflect TCRdb's handling and not the investigators' own analysis. For this sample there are roughly 59,000 clones; 15% to 20% appear just once. The ten largest clonotypes hold almost 9.5% of the sample.

No patient had received any treatment before thyroid surgery. Using T-cell receptor beta sequencing, the study looked back at clinical samples from patients collected from the early 2010s to the late 2010s. This sample was included in a study of metastatic and nonmetastatic thyroid tumors (dated by TCRdb to 2018 to 2021). A note on the overall study: Repertoires were compared across peripheral blood and tumor or nodule tissue samples from malignant and benign thyroid patients.

Study-level results and caveats: In both blood and tumor samples, TCR beta diversity was reported to be significantly higher in malignant tumors than in benign nodules.

This receptor was identified in a male donor with papillary thyroid cancer or a benign thyroid nodule (not recorded which). Some clones in this sample may be carry-over from other donors' samples. The chain is assembled from TRBV25-1 and TRBJ2-2; the D gene assignment is ambiguous. Sequences were obtained from blood. The CDR3 here reads CASSELGNGELFF. The bases read TGTGCCAGCAGTGAATTAGGAAACGGGGAGCTGTTTTTT. The CDR3, completed at both ends by the reference TRBV25-1 and TRBJ2-2 genes, gives the full variable domain EADIYQTPRYLVIGTGKKITLECSQTMGHDKMYWYQQDPGMELHLIHYSYGVNSTEKGDLSSESTVSRIRTEHFPLTLESARPSHTSQYLCASSELGNGELFFGEGSRLTVL.